This T cell receptor (beta chain) is drawn from a study of control samples from healthy donors and cancer patients. Method: immunoSEQ multiplex PCR; TCRdb's copy keeps in-frame clones and lacks some. There are some 130,000 clones in the sample; roughly 90% occur only once, and about 2.3% lies in the top ten. J was trimmed by 1 base and V by 0 bases; bases with no gene match: 0. Germline V gene data show CDR1 as MRHNA and CDR2 as SNTAGT. The CDR3 runs 15 residues. J is TRBJ2-3 and V is TRBV6-4, with TRBD2 matching over 8 bases. This TCR derives from a man between 35 and 55 years old in good health. Sequenced: blood. The CDR3 DNA follows: TGTGCCAGCAGTGACTCTAGCGGGGGCACAGATACGCAGTATTTT. Translation: CASSDSSGGTDTQYF.